These 4 T cell receptor beta chains were sequenced from one sample in a study of blood T cell repertoires in COVID-19. The repertoire was sequenced with immunoSEQ multiplex PCR; TCRdb's copy has only in-frame clones and lacks some. The table includes 100,000 or so clones, roughly 70% detected once. Material: peripheral blood. These receptors were collected from an elderly woman with acute or convalescent COVID-19.

The chain has TRBV6-6 and TRBJ1-2, with D possibly matching TRBD1 (5 bases). V was clipped by 4 bases and J by 4 bases, with 13 bases between them. The CDR3 sequence is 14 residues long. The germline CDR1 and CDR2 sequences are MNHNY and SVGAGI (reference sequence). In DNA form, the CDR3 reads TGTGCCAGCAGTTTCCTTCAGGGTCCCTATGGCTACACCTTC. It encodes CASSFLQGPYGYTF.

The V call is TRBV27, the J call TRBJ1-2, with D uncertain. CDR3 length: 13 residues. The V end lost 2 bases, the J end lost 2 bases, and 6 bases lay between the germline ends. Germline-derived CDR1 and CDR2 are MNHEY and SMNVEV (reference sequence). CDR3 amino acids: CASSLRANYGYTF. Here the CDR3 DNA reads TGTGCCAGCAGTTTAAGAGCAAACTATGGCTACACCTTC.

The chain couples TRBV7-2 to TRBJ1-6; no reliable D call. CDR1 and CDR2 (germline): SGHTA, FQGNSA. The CDR3 extends over 15 amino acids. V lost 1 base, J lost 7 bases, and 11 bases lay in between. CDR3: CASSLDRSSNSPLHF. The CDR3 coding sequence is TGTGCCAGCAGCTTAGATCGATCTAGCAATTCACCCCTCCACTTT.

DNA of the CDR3: TGTGCCAGCACCTTCCAGGAAGGATATGGCTACACCTTC. It yields the protein CASTFQEGYGYTF. The gene calls are TRBV2 and TRBJ1-2, with no clear D. CDR1 and CDR2 (germline): SNHLY, FYNNEI. This CDR3 has 13 residues. V was cut by 7 bases and J by 5 bases, with 14 bases left in between.